Below are 9 T cell receptor beta chains sequenced from a single sample in a study of T cells in Graves' hyperthyroidism and ophthalmopathy. What was amplified from RNA transcripts were TCR beta CDR3 regions. The HTBI primer set was used in a first-round RT-PCR of the TCR CDR3. MiXCR was run by TCRdb on the multiplex PCR reads, yielding one entry per CDR3 protein. The sample has about 540,000 distinct CDR3 sequences; roughly 50% are singletons. Material: peripheral blood or thyroid tissue (not recorded which). Source of these receptors: a woman between 18 and 29 years old with Graves' hyperthyroidism.

The genes are TRBV7-3 and TRBJ2-5, with a possible D match to TRBD1 (6 bases). The V end lost 4 bases, the J end lost 3 bases, and 15 bases lay between the germline ends. This CDR3 is built from 15 residues. The germline V gene encodes CDR1 SGHTA and CDR2 FQGTGA. The CDR3 region is CASSSDRTGEETQYF. The CDR3 nucleotides read TGTGCCAGCAGCTCAGACAGGACCGGGGAAGAGACCCAGTACTTC.

This chain links TRBV7-2 with TRBJ2-1; D call uncertain. The CDR3 runs 18 residues. V was clipped by 3 bases and J by 0 bases, with 18 bases between them. Germline values: CDR1 SGHTA, CDR2 FQGNSA. The CDR3 nucleotides read TGTGCCAGCAGCTTCCACCGACTGTGGGCCCGCTCCTACAATGAGCAGTTCTTC. Translation: CASSFHRLWARSYNEQFF.

V and J are TRBV20-1 and TRBJ1-4; D unclear. The V gene's germline CDR1 is DFQATT and CDR2 SNEGSKA (reference sequence). The CDR3 runs 14 residues. Trimming took 4 bases from V and 0 from J, leaving 9 bases between them. The CDR3 here is CSATLETTNEKLFF. The DNA for the CDR3 is TGCAGTGCTACACTGGAGACAACTAATGAAAAACTGTTTTTT.

The genes are TRBV2 and TRBJ1-5; D gene ambiguous. CDR1 is SNHLY and CDR2 is FYNNEI in the germline V gene. Trimming removed 7 bases at V and 1 base at J, with 8 bases between. The CDR3 consists of 13 residues. CDR3 protein: CASTVVSNQPQHF. The CDR3 nucleotides are TGTGCCAGCACTGTGGTGAGCAATCAGCCCCAGCATTTT.

This clonotype showed up just once. A much bigger clone sits one base away, suggesting this may be a read error. V is TRBV6-5 and J is TRBJ1-5, with a possible D match to TRBD1 (5 bases). V dropped 7 bases and J dropped 4 bases, with 14 bases sitting between them. The CDR3 covers 14 residues. Germline CDR1 MNHEY, CDR2 SVGAGI. This CDR3 reads CASTLSQGNQPQHF. The CDR3 nucleotides are TGTGCCAGCACCCTCAGCCAGGGAAATCAGCCCCAGCATTTT.

Only a few counts were recorded for this clonotype. The genes are TRBV7-9 and TRBJ1-4, with 11 bases lining up with TRBD1. J lost 5 bases, V lost 6 bases, and 11 bases had no gene match. There are 17 residues in the CDR3. Germline V gives CDR1 SEHNR, CDR2 FQNEAQ (reference sequence). DNA of the CDR3: TGTGCCAGCAGGCCCTCATTCCGGGACAGGGGGAATGAAAAACTGTTTTTT. Translating it yields CASRPSFRDRGNEKLFF.

V is TRBV7-9 and J is TRBJ2-7, with TRBD2 identical over 7 bases. Looked up from germline, CDR1 is SEHNR and CDR2 is FQNEAQ (reference sequence). The CDR3 is 15 residues long. Unmatched junction bases numbered 12, after V lost 8 bases and J lost 2 bases. Here the CDR3 DNA reads TGTGCCAGCTCACCACGGCGGGAGCGGACCTACGAGCAGTACTTC. Protein product: CASSPRRERTYEQYF.

This clonotype was observed a few times. The chain uses TRBV7-4 and TRBJ1-4; 9 nucleotides match TRBD1. Trimming cost V 7 bases and J 8 bases; bases outside gene matches: 14. The CDR3 covers 16 residues. Germline CDR1 is SGHVT and CDR2 is SQSDAQ. The CDR3 protein is CASTWAPGQGGEKLFF. CDR3 bases: TGTGCCAGCACTTGGGCCCCGGGACAGGGAGGGGAAAAACTGTTTTTT. The full variable domain, completed using reference TRBV7-4 and TRBJ1-4, is GAGVSQSPRYKVAKRGRDVALRCDSISGHVTLYWYRQTLGQGSEVLTYSQSDAQRDKSGRPSGRFSAERPERSVSTLKIQRTEQGDSAVYLCASTWAPGQGGEKLFFGSGTQLSVL.

The CDR3, as DNA: TGTGCCAGCAGGGAAACTAGCGGGGCCAACGAGCAGTACTTC. Translation gives CASRETSGANEQYF. The rearrangement links TRBV2 to TRBJ2-7; 10 bases align to TRBD2. Germline values: CDR1 SNHLY, CDR2 FYNNEI. CDR3 length: 14 amino acids. J was trimmed by 5 bases and V by 6 bases; bases with no gene match: 7.